The 16 T cell receptor beta chains listed next were all sequenced from one sample in a study of OX40 agonist ivuxolimab in advanced cancers. Libraries were prepared by immunoSEQ multiplex PCR; TCRdb keeps only in-frame clonotypes and omits some of them. The sample records some 66,000 clones, about 91% being singletons. The sample in question was CD4+ or CD8+ T cells sorted from blood, obtained in a trial of the OX40 agonist ivuxolimab. These receptor sequences come from an adult with an advanced solid tumor such as melanoma, head and neck, liver or kidney cancer.

J is TRBJ1-2 and V is TRBV5-5, with 9 bases identical to TRBD1. The CDR3 loop spans 16 amino acids. V lost 7 bases to trimming and J lost 4 bases; unmatched junction nucleotides: 14. Germline-derived CDR1 and CDR2 are SGHKS and YYEKEE (reference sequence). The CDR3 DNA reads TGTGCCAGCGGAGCCGGAGGGACAGGGATTTCCTATGGCTACACCTTC. This codes for CASGAGGTGISYGYTF.

The chain employs TRBV5-8 and TRBJ2-6, with 8 bases that match TRBD1. This CDR3 region has 16 residues. The junction had 5 bases not matched to a gene; V was cut back by 6 bases and J by 0 bases. Germline CDR1 is SGHTS and CDR2 is YDEGEE. CDR3 DNA: TGTGCCAGCACCGGACAGGGCCTCTCTGGGGCCAACGTCCTGACTTTC. Translation gives CASTGQGLSGANVLTF.

There are a few counts of this clone. The V and J genes are TRBV15 and TRBJ2-7; D tentatively reads TRBD1 or TRBD2 (5 bases each). V dropped 1 base and J dropped 0 bases, with 16 bases sitting between them. There are 17 residues in the CDR3. From germline, CDR1 is LNHNV and CDR2 YYDKDF (reference sequence). The CDR3 DNA follows: TGTGCCACCAGCAGAGGGATATCGGGGCTTAGCTCCTACGAGCAGTACTTC. It specifies CATSRGISGLSSYEQYF.

This chain connects TRBV7-9 to TRBJ1-2, with D unresolved. Trimming pared 1 base from V and 4 bases from J, leaving 7 bases between. CDR1 and CDR2 from the germline V gene are SEHNR and FQNEAQ (reference sequence). The CDR3 has 13 amino acids. This CDR3 reads CASSLGPGYGYTF. CDR3 bases: TGTGCCAGCAGCTTAGGGCCAGGCTATGGCTACACCTTC.

V and J are TRBV6-6 and TRBJ2-7; 9 bases fit TRBD1. This CDR3 spans 15 amino acids. The V gene's germline CDR1 is MNHNY and CDR2 SVGAGI (reference sequence). V lost 1 base and J lost 0; bases outside the gene matches: 1. CDR3 loop: CASSYWDRDSYEQYF. CDR3 sequence (DNA): TGTGCCAGCAGTTACTGGGACAGGGACTCCTACGAGCAGTACTTC.

The V call is TRBV9, the J call TRBJ2-4; D might be TRBD1 (7 bases). The germline V gene encodes CDR1 SGDLS and CDR2 YYNGEE. This CDR3 has 14 amino acids. V dropped 3 bases and J dropped 7 bases, with 14 bases sitting between them. The CDR3 protein is CASSESTGRNIQYF. DNA for the CDR3: TGTGCCAGCAGCGAATCGACAGGGAGGAACATTCAGTACTTC.

The J gene is TRBJ2-3, the V gene TRBV5-8; unclear D gene. CDR1 is SGHTS and CDR2 is YDEGEE in the germline V gene. The V and J ends lost 0 bases and 2 bases respectively, with 16 bases between them. The CDR3 contains 17 residues. The CDR3: CASSLVSSVGNTDTQYF. CDR3 DNA: TGTGCCAGCAGCTTGGTATCTTCCGTGGGGAACACAGATACGCAGTATTTT. Full variable domain (remainder filled in from reference TRBV5-8 and TRBJ2-3): EAGVTQSPTHLIKTRGQQATLRCSPISGHTSVYWYQQALGLGLQFLLWYDEGEERNRGNFPPRFSGRQFPNYSSELNVNALELEDSALYLCASSLVSSVGNTDTQYFGPGTRLTVL.

This chain links TRBV11-2 with TRBJ2-6; 7 nucleotides match TRBD1. The V gene end was trimmed by 5 bases and the J gene end by 12 bases; junction bases not matched to a gene: 13. This CDR3 has 15 residues. The germline V gene has CDR1 SGHAT and CDR2 FQNNGV. The CDR3 reads CASSPGTDSLSVLTF. CDR3 DNA sequence: TGTGCCAGCAGCCCCGGGACAGATTCGCTCTCCGTCCTGACTTTC.

This chain uses TRBV2 with TRBJ2-1; D is perhaps TRBD1 (6 bases). Per germline, CDR1 SNHLY and CDR2 FYNNEI. The CDR3 extends over 13 amino acids. V was pared by 6 bases and J by 7 bases, with 13 bases between. The chain's CDR3 is CASRADSGNEQFF. The CDR3 DNA follows: TGTGCCAGCAGGGCGGACAGTGGGAATGAGCAGTTCTTC. The full variable domain, with the rest looked up from reference TRBV2 and TRBJ2-1, is EPEVTQTPSHQVTQMGQEVILRCVPISNHLYFYWYRQILGQKVEFLVSFYNNEISEKSEIFDDQFSVERPDGSNFTLKIRSTKLEDSAMYFCASRADSGNEQFFGPGTRLTVL.

The CDR3, as DNA: TGTGCCAGCAGCCGACATGGACAGGGCACCGGGGAGCTGTTTTTT. This codes for CASSRHGQGTGELFF. The chain has TRBV7-7 and TRBJ2-2; TRBD1 aligns across 8 bases. The CDR3 consists of 15 residues. The germline V gene encodes CDR1 SSHAT and CDR2 FNYEAQ (reference sequence). V dropped 5 bases and J dropped 4; count of bases not matched to a gene: 6.

This chain uses TRBV7-6 with TRBJ1-3; no clear D gene. V lost 0 bases to trimming and J lost 0 bases, with 9 bases between them. CDR3 size: 16 residues. Germline CDR1 and CDR2: SGHVS and FNYEAQ. For the CDR3, the DNA is TGTGCCAGCAGCTTAGCTGGGTCGAACTCTGGAAACACCATATATTTT. Protein sequence: CASSLAGSNSGNTIYF.

This CDR3 is CASRPSTGELFF. In DNA, the CDR3 is TGTGCCAGCAGGCCTTCGACCGGGGAGCTGTTTTTT. V is TRBV28 and J is TRBJ2-2, with D unclear. This CDR3 is built from 12 residues. The V end was cut by 6 bases, the J end by 5 bases, with 7 bases between. Germline V gene data show CDR1 as MDHEN and CDR2 as SYDVKM.

The chain links TRBV28 to TRBJ1-2; the match to TRBD1 covers 9 bases. The CDR3 spans 15 residues. Germline CDR1 reads MDHEN; CDR2 reads SYDVKM. J gave up 5 bases and V 2 bases, and 6 bases lay outside the gene matches. CDR3 DNA sequence: TGTGCCAGCAGTTTAGAGGACAGGGGCAAATATGGCTACACCTTC. It translates to CASSLEDRGKYGYTF.

The genes are TRBV19 and TRBJ2-1; 7 bases match TRBD1. The CDR3 runs to 14 residues. V was clipped by 6 bases and J by 6 bases; unmatched bases: 8. Germline CDR1 and CDR2: LNHDA and SQIVND (reference sequence). This CDR3 is CASSVGTARNEQFF. The DNA for the CDR3 is TGTGCCAGTAGCGTCGGGACAGCTCGCAATGAGCAGTTCTTC. Combining the CDR3 with reference TRBV19 and TRBJ2-1 gives the whole variable domain DGGITQSPKYLFRKEGQNVTLSCEQNLNHDAMYWYRQDPGQGLRLIYYSQIVNDFQKGDIAEGYSVSREKKESFPLTVTSAQKNPTAFYLCASSVGTARNEQFFGPGTRLTVL.

The rearrangement joins TRBV18 to TRBJ1-4, with D maybe TRBD1 (5 bases). This CDR3 spans 14 amino acids. The germline V and J ends were trimmed by 6 bases and 3 bases, with 11 bases remaining between them. CDR1 and CDR2 (germline): KGHSH, LQKENI. This CDR3 reads CASSSRGANEKLFF. DNA of the CDR3: TGTGCCAGCTCCTCGAGAGGGGCTAATGAAAAACTGTTTTTT.

The chain carries TRBV28 and TRBJ1-2; 9 bases match TRBD1. Per germline, CDR1 MDHEN and CDR2 SYDVKM. The CDR3 is 16 residues long. V dropped 8 bases and J dropped 2; count of bases not matched to a gene: 12. DNA of the CDR3: TGTGCCAGCGTCCTCCGGGACAGGGTAAAAAACTATGGCTACACCTTC. Its protein is CASVLRDRVKNYGYTF.